The 16 T cell receptor beta chains presented below share a single source sample, sequenced in a study of molecular identifiers for immune sequencing clone quantification (dated by TCRdb to the late 2010s). Libraries were made using PCR. The instrument given in TCRdb is NextSeq 500. The public reads were quality trimmed at Q25 with fastp and then assembled into clones with MiXCR by TCRdb, keeping productive beta chains. Rows are combined by CDR3 protein, so each entry shows the most common genes and DNA. In all, the sample holds roughly 50,000 distinct CDR3 sequences, and approximately 34% of those were seen once. 3% to 4.5% of the sample is taken by the ten largest. The sequenced sample was naive CD8+ T cells from blood, with Jurkat cell RNA spiked in. The cell subset or site tag for this specimen amounts to: FACS-sorted CD8+CD4-CCR7+CD45RA+ naive T cells. The receptors were gathered from a human donor in good health. Some libraries in this study had Jurkat cell RNA spiked in.

The gene calls are TRBV4-1 and TRBJ1-1; D is uncertain. In germline, CDR1 is MGHRA, CDR2 YSYEKL. The CDR3 runs to 12 residues. V was cut by 4 bases and J by 5 bases, with 8 bases left in between. The CDR3 nucleotides are TGCGCCAGCAGCCTAACGGGGACTGAAGCTTTCTTT. It yields the protein CASSLTGTEAFF.

This clonotype was seen a few times. This sequence joins TRBV19 and TRBJ2-7, with TRBD2 matching over 12 bases. The CDR3 loop spans 14 amino acids. The J segment lost 1 base and the V segment lost 6 bases, leaving 1 base of the junction unmatched. The germline CDR1 and CDR2 sequences are LNHDA and SQIVND (reference sequence). Here the CDR3 reads CASRTSGSSYEQYF. CDR3 in DNA: TGTGCCAGTAGGACTAGCGGGAGTTCCTACGAGCAGTACTTC.

Turning to this clonotype: The missing conserved phenylalanine or tryptophan at the end of this CDR3 makes a read error likely. The chain couples TRBV5-1 to TRBJ2-5; D possibly corresponds to TRBD2 (5 bases). This CDR3 comprises 16 residues. Germline-derived CDR1 and CDR2 are SGHRS and YFSETQ. CDR3 protein: CASSLAARGEKEPQYY. CDR3 nucleotide sequence: TGCGCCAGCAGCTTGGCCGCCCGGGGAGAAAAAGAGCCCCAGTACTAC.

This clonotype was observed at least ten times. The chain recombines TRBV28 with TRBJ2-3; 8 bases are shared with TRBD2. Trimming removed 8 bases from V and 4 bases from J; junction bases left unmatched: 5. Germline values: CDR1 MDHEN, CDR2 SYDVKM. CDR3 length: 13 amino acids. This CDR3 reads CASGGLAADTQYF. Written as DNA, the CDR3 is TGTGCCAGCGGAGGACTAGCCGCAGATACGCAGTATTTT.

This clonotype was detected a few times. The rearrangement links TRBV4-3 to TRBJ2-1; 9 bases align to TRBD2. The germline CDR1 and CDR2 sequences are LGHNA and YSLEER. V shed 0 bases, J shed 2 bases, and the junction held 8 bases outside the gene matches. The CDR3 spans 18 residues. This CDR3 reads CASSQEDLAGHPYNEQFF. CDR3 in DNA: TGCGCCAGCAGCCAAGAGGACCTAGCGGGACACCCCTACAATGAGCAGTTCTTC.

This clonotype is medium-sized within its sample. CDR3 in amino acids: CSARNDQDSNQPQHF. The CDR3 DNA reads as TGCAGTGCTAGAAACGACCAGGATAGCAATCAGCCCCAGCATTTT. The chain has TRBV20-1 and TRBJ1-5; D is unclear. Between the trimmed V and J ends, which lost 2 bases and 0 bases, there was a span of 11 bases. The CDR3 totals 15 residues. Germline loops: CDR1 DFQATT, CDR2 SNEGSKA (reference sequence).

For this clonotype: This CDR3 is missing its conserved last phenylalanine or tryptophan, likely due to a read error. Because the CDR3's place on the DNA is in doubt, the DNA is left out and the CDR3 is given as listed by TCRdb. This CDR3 reads CASSQDAADNEQIY. V and J are TRBV4-3 and TRBJ2-1. CDR1 is LGHNA and CDR2 is YSLEER in the germline V gene. Ends included, the CDR3 has 14 residues.

J is TRBJ2-2 and V is TRBV5-6, with 7 bases matching TRBD2. The V gene end was trimmed by 4 bases and the J gene end by 4 bases; junction bases not matched to a gene: 4. The CDR3 is 14 residues long. CDR1 SGHDT and CDR2 YYEEEE come from the germline V gene. Here the CDR3 DNA reads TGTGCCAGCAGCGAGGGACTATCCACCGGGGAGCTGTTTTTT. It yields the protein CASSEGLSTGELFF.

This rearrangement joins TRBV10-1 to TRBJ2-3, with D tentatively TRBD1 or TRBD2 (7 bases each). V was trimmed by 10 bases and J by 3 bases, leaving 20 bases between them. The CDR3 length is 15 residues. The V gene's germline CDR1 is WNHNN and CDR2 SYGVQD (reference sequence). The CDR3 nucleotides are TGCGCCACTGAAAGCGGGACAGACGGGACAGATACGCAGTATTTT. Its protein is CATESGTDGTDTQYF.

In this sample, this clonotype turned up a few times. V usage is TRBV28 and J usage is TRBJ1-1; 7 nucleotides line up with TRBD1. The CDR3 totals 13 residues. Unmatched junction bases numbered 9, after V lost 6 bases and J lost 8 bases. Germline V gene sequence: CDR1 MDHEN, CDR2 SYDVKM. The CDR3 loop reads CASSPLDRREAFF. The DNA of the CDR3 is TGTGCCAGCAGCCCTCTGGACAGGAGAGAAGCTTTCTTT.

This clonotype was counted at least ten times. This chain links TRBV20-1 with TRBJ2-7; 7 positions agree with TRBD1. V dropped 6 bases and J dropped 9; count of bases not matched to a gene: 8. Germline V gives CDR1 DFQATT, CDR2 SNEGSKA (reference sequence). The CDR3 loop spans 11 amino acids. This CDR3 is CSATTGKVQYF. The CDR3 DNA is TGCAGTGCCACGACAGGGAAGGTGCAGTACTTC.

V is TRBV15 and J is TRBJ2-3; 13 bases are shared with TRBD2. The length of the CDR3 is 17 residues. Germline loops: CDR1 LNHNV, CDR2 YYDKDF (reference sequence). V trimming: 4 bases; J trimming: 2 bases; junction bases outside the gene matches: 6. CDR3 protein: CATSKGLAGETTDTQYF. The CDR3 DNA reads as TGTGCCACCAGCAAAGGACTAGCGGGAGAGACCACAGATACGCAGTATTTT.

With regard to this clonotype: A much larger clone lies one base from this, so it may be a read error. The genes are TRBV12-3 or TRBV12-4 and TRBJ1-2; a weak D match, TRBD1 (6 bases). The V and J ends lost 4 bases and 10 bases respectively, with 10 bases between them. The CDR3 length is 11 residues. CDR3 nucleotides: TGTGCCAGCAGTTCAGGGGTCGCCTACACCTTC. Encoded protein: CASSSGVAYTF.

This chain links TRBV12-3 or TRBV12-4 with TRBJ2-5; TRBD1 aligns across 8 bases. This CDR3 is 15 amino acids long. The V gene end was trimmed by 7 bases and the J gene end by 2 bases; junction bases not matched to a gene: 9. CDR3 sequence (DNA): TGTGCCAGCATGTATGACAGGGGACCTCAAGAGACCCAGTACTTC. As protein: CASMYDRGPQETQYF.

On this clonotype: A single base separates this from a much larger clone, so it may be a read error. The conserved phenylalanine or tryptophan is not found at the CDR3 terminus, so this likely reflects a read error. The rearrangement links TRBV27 to TRBJ2-7; a possible D gene is TRBD1 (6 bases). Germline CDR1 is MNHEY and CDR2 is SMNVEV (reference sequence). The CDR3 is made up of 13 amino acids. V dropped 3 bases and J dropped 2 bases, with 8 bases sitting between them. CDR3 loop: CASSFGDTYEQYI. CDR3 in DNA: TGTGCCAGCAGTTTCGGGGACACCTACGAGCAGTACATC.

This clonotype was seen repeatedly, ten times or more. The chain has TRBV6-2 or TRBV6-3 and TRBJ2-1, with 8 positions matching TRBD1. Germline CDR1 is MNHEY and CDR2 is SVGEGT. The CDR3 runs to 13 residues. The junction had 3 bases not matched to a gene; V was cut back by 4 bases and J by 7 bases. The DNA for the CDR3 is TGTGCCAGCAGTTGGACAGGGAGGAATGAGCAGTTCTTC. Its translation: CASSWTGRNEQFF.